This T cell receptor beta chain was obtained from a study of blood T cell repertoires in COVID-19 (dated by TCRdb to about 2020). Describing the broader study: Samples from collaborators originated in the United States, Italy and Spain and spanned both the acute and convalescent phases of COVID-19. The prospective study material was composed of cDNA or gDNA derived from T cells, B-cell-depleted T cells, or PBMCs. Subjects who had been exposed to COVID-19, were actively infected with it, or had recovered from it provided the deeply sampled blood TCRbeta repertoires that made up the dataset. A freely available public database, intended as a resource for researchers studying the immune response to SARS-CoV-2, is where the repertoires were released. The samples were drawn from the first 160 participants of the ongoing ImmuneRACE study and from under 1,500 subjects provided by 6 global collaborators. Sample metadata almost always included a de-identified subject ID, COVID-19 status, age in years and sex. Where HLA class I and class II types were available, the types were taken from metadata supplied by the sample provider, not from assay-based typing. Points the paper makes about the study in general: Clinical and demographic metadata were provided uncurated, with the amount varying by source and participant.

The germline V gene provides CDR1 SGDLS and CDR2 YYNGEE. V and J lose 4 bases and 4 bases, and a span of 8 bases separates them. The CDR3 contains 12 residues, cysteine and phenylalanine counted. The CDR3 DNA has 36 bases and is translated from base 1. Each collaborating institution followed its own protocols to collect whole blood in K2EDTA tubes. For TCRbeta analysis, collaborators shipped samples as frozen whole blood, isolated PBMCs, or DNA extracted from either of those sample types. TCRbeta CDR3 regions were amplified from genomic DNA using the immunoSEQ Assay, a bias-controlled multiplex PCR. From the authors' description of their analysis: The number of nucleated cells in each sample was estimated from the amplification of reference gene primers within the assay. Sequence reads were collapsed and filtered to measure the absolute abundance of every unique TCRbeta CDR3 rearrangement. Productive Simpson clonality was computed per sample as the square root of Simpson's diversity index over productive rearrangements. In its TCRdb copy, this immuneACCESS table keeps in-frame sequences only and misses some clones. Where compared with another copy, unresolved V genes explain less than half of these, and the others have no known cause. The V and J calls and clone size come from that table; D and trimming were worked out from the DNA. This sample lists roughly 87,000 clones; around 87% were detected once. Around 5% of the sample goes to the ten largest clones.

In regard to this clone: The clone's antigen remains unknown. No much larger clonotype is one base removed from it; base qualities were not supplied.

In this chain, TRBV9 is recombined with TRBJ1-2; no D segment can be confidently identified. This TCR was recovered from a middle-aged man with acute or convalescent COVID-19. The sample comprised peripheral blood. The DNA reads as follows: TGTGCCAGCAGCTCGGGTCCCTATGGCTACACCTTC. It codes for CASSSGPYGYTF.